What follows is one T cell receptor beta chain and its context. The CDR3 extends over 17 amino acids. With V trimmed by 4 bases and J by 5 bases, 15 bases remained unmatched. CDR1 is SGHNT and CDR2 is YYREEE in the germline V gene (reference sequence). The source of the sample is a study of blood T cell repertoires in COVID-19. On the study more broadly: There were acute and convalescent COVID-19 samples, and they came from the United States, Italy and Spain. PBMCs, B-cell-depleted T cells, or T cells were the source of the cDNA or gDNA that made up the material.

The table came from immunoSEQ multiplex PCR; TCRdb's copy has only in-frame clones and leaves some out. The sample contains 190,000 or so clones, around 87% of which appear only once. The sequence was obtained from a woman younger than 30 who had recovered from COVID-19. Specimen: peripheral blood. The chain uses TRBV5-4 and TRBJ1-2; 9 nucleotides align to TRBD1. The CDR3 sequence is CASSEGQGETFFYGYTF. As DNA, the CDR3 is TGTGCCAGCAGCGAGGGACAGGGCGAAACATTTTTTTATGGCTACACCTTC.